These 15 T cell receptor beta chains were sequenced from one sample in a study of blood T cell repertoires in COVID-19. TCRdb's table, derived via immunoSEQ multiplex PCR, lists solely in-frame clones and lacks some. The sample shows 280,000 or so clones, about 83% of them seen only once. The specimen was peripheral blood. Receptors originate from a woman between 45 and 60 years old who had recovered from COVID-19.

The V and J genes are TRBV19 and TRBJ1-5, with 8 nucleotides matching TRBD1. Germline CDR1 LNHDA, CDR2 SQIVND (reference sequence). The CDR3 spans 16 residues. J was trimmed by 1 base and V by 4 bases; bases with no gene match: 6. This CDR3 is CASSKERQGSNQPQHF. CDR3 DNA: TGTGCCAGTAGTAAGGAAAGACAGGGGAGCAATCAGCCCCAGCATTTT.

The chain carries TRBV6-1 and TRBJ2-5; 9 nucleotides agree with TRBD2. V was pared by 1 base and J by 3 bases, with 6 bases of the junction left unmatched. From germline, CDR1 is MNHNS and CDR2 SASEGT. This CDR3 is built from 16 residues. The CDR3 DNA follows: TGTGCCAGCAGTGAAGGGGTTAGCGGGAGCAAAGAGACCCAGTACTTC. Amino acid sequence: CASSEGVSGSKETQYF.

V usage is TRBV6-5 and J usage is TRBJ2-7, with 7 nucleotides matching TRBD1. This CDR3 has 15 residues. The ends lost 4 bases at V and 1 base at J; junction bases unmatched: 7. Germline CDR1 and CDR2: MNHEY and SVGAGI. The DNA for the CDR3 is TGTGCCAGCAGTTCACAGGCCAGGGGGTCCTACGAGCAGTACTTC. Its translation: CASSSQARGSYEQYF.

This chain connects TRBV12-3 or TRBV12-4 to TRBJ1-1; 8 bases map to TRBD1. The V and J ends lost 6 bases and 2 bases, in that order; junction bases with no gene match: 2. The CDR3 loop spans 13 amino acids. CDR3 coding DNA: TGTGCCAGCAGGGGACAGGTAAACACTGAAGCTTTCTTT. Translation gives CASRGQVNTEAFF.

The chain joins TRBV3-1 (or the pseudogene TRBV3-2) to TRBJ2-3; 8 bases map to TRBD2. J lost 3 bases, V lost 4 bases, and 3 bases had no gene match. CDR1 and CDR2 from the germline V gene are LGHDT and YNNKEL (reference sequence). The CDR3 is 14 amino acids. The CDR3 spells CASSLGLATDTQYF. The CDR3 region has the DNA TGTGCCAGCAGCCTAGGACTAGCAACAGATACGCAGTATTTT.

This chain's CDR3 is CASGTKSGAESSYNEQFF. For the CDR3, the DNA is TGTGCCAGCGGAACTAAGAGCGGGGCCGAAAGCTCCTACAATGAGCAGTTCTTC. The chain has TRBV9 and TRBJ2-1; the match to TRBD2 covers 7 bases. The length of the CDR3 is 18 residues. From germline, CDR1 is SGDLS and CDR2 YYNGEE. J gave up 0 bases and V 7 bases, and 16 bases lay outside the gene matches.

V and J are TRBV28 and TRBJ2-1; 8 positions match TRBD2. This CDR3 has 19 amino acids. Trimming removed 2 bases from V and 0 bases from J; junction bases left unmatched: 12. From germline, CDR1 is MDHEN and CDR2 SYDVKM. The CDR3 DNA follows: TGTGCCAGCAGTTTAGCCGTAGCGGGAATCGATGGCTCCTACAATGAGCAGTTCTTC. It specifies CASSLAVAGIDGSYNEQFF.

This chain uses TRBV28 with TRBJ1-3; 8 positions match TRBD1. The germline V gene has CDR1 MDHEN and CDR2 SYDVKM. CDR3 length: 15 residues. V shed 6 bases and J 5 bases; nucleotides not matched to a gene: 9. The CDR3 bases are TGTGCCAGCAGCGCGGACAGGGAGATGAGAAACACCATATATTTT. This encodes CASSADREMRNTIYF.

This chain links TRBV29-1 with TRBJ2-7, with D tentatively TRBD1 (5 bases). V dropped 4 bases and J dropped 3 bases, with 13 bases sitting between them. The CDR3 sequence is 13 residues long. Per germline, CDR1 SQVTM and CDR2 ANQGSEA. CDR3 sequence (DNA): TGCAGCGTTGGTCGTCAGGGTGACTACGAGCAGTACTTC. Its protein is CSVGRQGDYEQYF.

The V gene is TRBV5-1, the J gene TRBJ1-4, with D possibly TRBD1 on 5 matching bases. The CDR3 contains 13 residues. Between the trimmed V and J ends, which lost 2 bases and 6 bases, there was a span of 8 bases. Germline V gene data show CDR1 as SGHRS and CDR2 as YFSETQ. CDR3 region: CASSLGGDEKLFF. The DNA of the CDR3 is TGCGCCAGCAGCTTAGGAGGGGATGAAAAACTGTTTTTT.

The chain employs TRBV11-2 and TRBJ2-3, with D maybe TRBD1 (5 bases). CDR1 is SGHAT and CDR2 is FQNNGV in the germline V gene. Trimming cost V 1 base and J 3 bases, with 5 bases left between them. The CDR3 length is 13 residues. In DNA form, the CDR3 reads TGTGCCAGCAGCTTAGGACAGACAGATACGCAGTATTTT. Protein sequence: CASSLGQTDTQYF.

This sequence joins TRBV4-2 and TRBJ2-1; the match to TRBD1 covers 9 bases. Germline trimming cut 2 bases from V and 3 bases from J; bases unmatched to any gene: 11. The germline gives CDR1 LGHNA, CDR2 YNFKEQ. This CDR3 contains 18 residues. CDR3 in DNA: TGTGCCAGCAGCCAATTGACAGGGGGTGCAGAACGCTACAATGAGCAGTTCTTC. Amino acids: CASSQLTGGAERYNEQFF.

This chain joins TRBV5-1 and TRBJ2-2; TRBD1 matches at 12 bases. The V gene's germline CDR1 is SGHRS and CDR2 YFSETQ. CDR3 length: 15 residues. Unmatched junction bases numbered 6, after V lost 4 bases and J lost 8 bases. The chain's CDR3 is CASSTWDRGLGELFF. As DNA, the CDR3 is TGCGCCAGCAGCACCTGGGACAGGGGGCTTGGGGAGCTGTTTTTT.

The chain couples TRBV9 to TRBJ2-1, with 10 bases identical to TRBD1. CDR1 is SGDLS, CDR2 YYNGEE, per germline. Trimming took 3 bases from V and 6 from J; bases not matched to a gene: 6. The CDR3 has 15 amino acids. This chain's CDR3 is CASSAGQGVGNEQFF. CDR3 coding DNA: TGTGCCAGCAGCGCAGGACAGGGGGTAGGCAATGAGCAGTTCTTC.

V and J are TRBV9 and TRBJ2-3; D not resolved. V shed 4 bases and J shed 2 bases, with 5 bases lying between them. The V gene's germline CDR1 is SGDLS and CDR2 YYNGEE. This CDR3 comprises 12 residues. The CDR3: CASSTYTDTQYF. CDR3 bases: TGTGCCAGCAGCACCTACACAGATACGCAGTATTTT.